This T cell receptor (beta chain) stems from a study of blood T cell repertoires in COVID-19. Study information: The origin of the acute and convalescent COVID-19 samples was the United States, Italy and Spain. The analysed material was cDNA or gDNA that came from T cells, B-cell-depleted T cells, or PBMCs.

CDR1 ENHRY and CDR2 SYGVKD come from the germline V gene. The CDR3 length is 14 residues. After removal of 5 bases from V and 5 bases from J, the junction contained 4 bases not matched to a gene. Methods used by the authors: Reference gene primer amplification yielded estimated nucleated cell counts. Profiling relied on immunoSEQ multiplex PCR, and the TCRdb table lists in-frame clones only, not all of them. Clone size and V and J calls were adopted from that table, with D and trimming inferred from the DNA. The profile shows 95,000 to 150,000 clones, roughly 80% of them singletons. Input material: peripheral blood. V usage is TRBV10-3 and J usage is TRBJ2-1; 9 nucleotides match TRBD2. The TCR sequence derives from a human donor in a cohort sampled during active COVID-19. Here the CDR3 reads CAISFGTSNNEQFF. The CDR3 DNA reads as TGTGCCATCAGTTTCGGGACTAGCAACAATGAGCAGTTCTTC.